This T cell receptor (beta chain) was sequenced during a study of blood T cell repertoires in COVID-19. This CDR3 comprises 15 residues. The V and J ends lost 3 bases and 3 bases respectively, with 12 bases between them. Per germline, CDR1 SEHNR and CDR2 FQNEAQ (reference sequence). This clone was counted once. Generated by immunoSEQ multiplex PCR, the TCRdb table keeps only in-frame clones and is missing some. This table has some 50,000 clones, about nine tenths appearing once. The sample was peripheral blood. The origin of this receptor is a human donor in a cohort sampled during active COVID-19. This chain links TRBV7-9 with TRBJ1-3; a weak D match, TRBD1 (6 bases). DNA for the CDR3: TGTGCCAGCAGCTTCTTTGGGGGCGGTGGAAACACCATATATTTT. It yields the protein CASSFFGGGGNTIYF.